Listed below are T cell receptor beta chains from one sample, sequenced in a study of T cell responses to AZD1222 COVID-19 vaccine. Clones were sequenced by immunoSEQ multiplex PCR, and TCRdb holds only the in-frame ones, with some missing. The sample contains roughly 100,000 clones, 85% to 90% of which appear only once. This material consisted of peripheral blood, taken 28 days after the second AZD1222 dose. The receptor source for this set is an adult who received the AZD1222 COVID-19 vaccine. The CDR3 runs from the conserved cysteine through the conserved F or W. Fields, in order: CDR3 DNA, CDR3 protein, D gene, clone size, V gene, J gene. A D gene is named only where the DNA matches it firmly. Clone size is stated in some rows and not others, as once, few, many or a class when expanded.

CDR3nt: TGTGCCAGCAGTTTACGGCGGGAGAGGGGCGGGGAGCTGTTTTTT; CDR3aa: CASSLRRERGGELFF; d_gene: TRBD2; abundance: .; v_gene: TRBV28; j_gene: TRBJ2-2
CDR3nt: TGTGCCAGCAGTTACTCTTCGGACACCTCCTACGAGCAGTACTTC; CDR3aa: CASSYSSDTSYEQYF; d_gene: .; abundance: .; v_gene: TRBV6-5; j_gene: TRBJ2-7
CDR3nt: TGTGCCAGCAGTTATGGGAGGAATGAAAAACTGTTTTTT; CDR3aa: CASSYGRNEKLFF; d_gene: .; abundance: once; v_gene: TRBV7-2; j_gene: TRBJ1-4
CDR3nt: TGTGCCAGCAGCAAAGAGGGCATTCTAGCCAAAAACATTCAGTACTTC; CDR3aa: CASSKEGILAKNIQYF; d_gene: .; abundance: .; v_gene: TRBV21-1; j_gene: TRBJ2-4
CDR3nt: TGCGCCAGCAGCTTGGGCGGGAGGACACAAGAGACCCAGTACTTC; CDR3aa: CASSLGGRTQETQYF; d_gene: TRBD2; abundance: .; v_gene: TRBV5-1; j_gene: TRBJ2-5
CDR3nt: TGTGCCAGCAGCCACAGACAGGGAAGAGGCACCGGGGAGCTGTTTTTT; CDR3aa: CASSHRQGRGTGELFF; d_gene: TRBD1; abundance: .; v_gene: TRBV7-8; j_gene: TRBJ2-2
CDR3nt: TGTGCCAGCAGCTTACCCGACAGACACGAGCAGTACTTC; CDR3aa: CASSLPDRHEQYF; d_gene: .; abundance: many; v_gene: TRBV7-3; j_gene: TRBJ2-7
CDR3nt: TGTGCCATCAGTCCCACGGGACAGTCTATGGACTACACCTTC; CDR3aa: CAISPTGQSMDYTF; d_gene: TRBD1; abundance: .; v_gene: TRBV10-3; j_gene: TRBJ1-2
CDR3nt: TGTGCCAGCAGTACGACTAACACTGAAGCTTTCTTT; CDR3aa: CASSTTNTEAFF; d_gene: .; abundance: .; v_gene: TRBV28; j_gene: TRBJ1-1
CDR3nt: TGTGCCTGGAGGGCCCTCGGAAACACCATATATTTT; CDR3aa: CAWRALGNTIYF; d_gene: .; abundance: .; v_gene: TRBV30; j_gene: TRBJ1-3
CDR3nt: TGTGCCAGCAGCCCTCGACACCTTAACTCTGGAAACACCATATATTTT; CDR3aa: CASSPRHLNSGNTIYF; d_gene: .; abundance: .; v_gene: TRBV7-9; j_gene: TRBJ1-3
CDR3nt: TGCGCCAGCAGTAGACAGGGGGCGCGGACTGAAGCTTTCTTT; CDR3aa: CASSRQGARTEAFF; d_gene: TRBD1; abundance: .; v_gene: TRBV10-2; j_gene: TRBJ1-1
CDR3nt: TGCGCCTCCCGGGGGGGGGACGAGTCCTACGAGCAGTACTTC; CDR3aa: CASRGGDESYEQYF; d_gene: TRBD2; abundance: .; v_gene: TRBV5-1; j_gene: TRBJ2-7
CDR3nt: TGTGCCAGCAGTCTGACACTGAACACCGGGGAGCTGTTTTTT; CDR3aa: CASSLTLNTGELFF; d_gene: .; abundance: .; v_gene: TRBV27; j_gene: TRBJ2-2
CDR3nt: TGTGCCAGTAGTATGGGCGCCCCGAGCTCCTACAATGAGCAGTTCTTC; CDR3aa: CASSMGAPSSYNEQFF; d_gene: .; abundance: .; v_gene: TRBV19; j_gene: TRBJ2-1
CDR3nt: TGTGCCAGCAGTCCTCCTGCTAGCGGCGATACGCAGTATTTT; CDR3aa: CASSPPASGDTQYF; d_gene: TRBD2; abundance: .; v_gene: TRBV6-6; j_gene: TRBJ2-3
CDR3nt: TGTGCCAGCAGCACCTGGACTGAGTCCTATGGCTACACCTTC; CDR3aa: CASSTWTESYGYTF; d_gene: .; abundance: once; v_gene: TRBV7-9; j_gene: TRBJ1-2